This T cell receptor (beta chain) was sequenced in a study of T cell responses to AZD1222 COVID-19 vaccine. Of note for this clone: Its antigen is currently unknown.

Study-level points and caveats: The breadth and depth of Spike-specific TCRs increased once two AZD1222 doses had been given.

This table comes from immunoSEQ multiplex PCR, and its TCRdb copy is limited to in-frame clones, with some not included. This sample has 95,000 to 150,000 clones, with 84% found just once. After removal of 6 bases from V and 0 bases from J, the junction contained 4 bases not matched to a gene. Germline V lookup: CDR1 MDHEN, CDR2 SYDVKM. The CDR3 loop spans 15 amino acids. The sequence derives from an adult who received the AZD1222 COVID-19 vaccine. This specimen was peripheral blood, taken 28 days after the second AZD1222 dose. The rearrangement joins TRBV28 to TRBJ1-4, with 7 nucleotides matching TRBD1. The CDR3 here is CASRGQISTNEKLFF. DNA of the CDR3: TGTGCCAGCAGGGGACAGATATCAACTAATGAAAAACTGTTTTTT. The full variable domain, its missing parts supplied by reference TRBV28 and TRBJ1-4, is DVKVTQSSRYLVKRTGEKVFLECVQDMDHENMFWYRQDPGLGLRLIYFSYDVKMKEKGDIPEGYSVSREKKERFSLILESASTNQTSMYLCASRGQISTNEKLFFGSGTQLSVL.